This T cell receptor (beta chain) was profiled in a study of shared clonotypes between healthy human individuals. Study results and limitations: Among four donors, roughly 5.5% of naive CD4 clonotypes were found in common. Non-shared clonotypes displayed generation probabilities falling below those of clonotypes present in all four donors. Compared with memory subsets, naive subsets generally had larger estimated richness. Depth of sequencing was expected to influence donor clonotype sharing.

The length of the CDR3 is 13 residues. V lost 1 base and J lost 8, with 11 bases in between. Germline loops: CDR1 SGHTA, CDR2 FQGNSA. As for this clone: Its antigen is not identified.

Libraries were prepared by immunoSEQ multiplex PCR; TCRdb keeps only in-frame clonotypes and omits some of them. Here the sample spans some 1,400,000 clones, around 97% being singletons. This receptor was taken from a young man in good health. The rearrangement links TRBV7-2 to TRBJ1-1; no clear D gene. Sample: naive CD4+ T cells sorted from blood. The sample's subset: CD45RA+ positively selected. Here the CDR3 DNA reads TGTGCCAGCAGCTTAGAAGAGGGAAGAGAAGCTTTCTTT. It translates to CASSLEEGREAFF.